These 32 T cell receptor beta chains originate from one sample sequenced in a study of cytomegalovirus exposure and HLA in healthy donors. Repertoires were generated with immunoSEQ multiplex PCR, while TCRdb's copy carries only in-frame clones and drops some. Of about 200,000 clones in the sample, about 79% are singletons; the top ten hold 13%. The specimen was PBMCs. These TCRs come from a woman in her 30s in good health and CMV-seropositive.

The chain has TRBV6-1 and TRBJ2-7; 9 nucleotides line up with TRBD2. Germline CDR1 reads MNHNS; CDR2 reads SASEGT. V lost 7 bases, J lost 6 bases, and 10 bases stayed unmatched. CDR3 length: 14 residues. The CDR3 nucleotides are TGTGCCAGCACCAAGAGCTTACTAGCGGGCGAGCAGTACTTC. Its protein product is CASTKSLLAGEQYF.

V and J are TRBV28 and TRBJ1-1; no clear D. Germline V gene lookup returns CDR1 MDHEN and CDR2 SYDVKM. The CDR3 is 14 residues long. Trimming pared 5 bases from V and 0 bases from J, leaving 10 bases between. In nucleotides, the CDR3 is TGTGCCAGCAGTCTTAGGAGTTTGAACACTGAAGCTTTCTTT. Residues: CASSLRSLNTEAFF.

This chain connects TRBV2 to TRBJ2-3; TRBD2 agrees at 9 bases. V dropped 6 bases and J dropped 6; count of bases not matched to a gene: 16. Germline assignment: CDR1 SNHLY and CDR2 FYNNEI. The CDR3 consists of 17 residues. The CDR3 loop is CASSRPPGTSSADTQYF. The CDR3 DNA follows: TGTGCCAGCAGCCGCCCCCCGGGGACTAGCTCTGCGGATACGCAGTATTTT.

The chain joins TRBV18 to TRBJ2-1, with 8 nucleotides matching TRBD1. Trimming removed 6 bases from V and 4 bases from J; junction bases left unmatched: 5. This CDR3 region has 14 residues. Germline values: CDR1 KGHSH, CDR2 LQKENI. The DNA for the CDR3 is TGTGCCAGCTCGCGGGACAGGCAATACAATGAGCAGTTCTTC. Encoded protein: CASSRDRQYNEQFF.

This clone is a singleton in its sample. One end of the junction is discordant with germline, which a read error may explain. Other DNA variants within this sample encode the same CDR3. The CDR3 DNA reads as TGTGCCAGCAGTTTAACTCAGGGGGGAAATCAACCCCAGCATTTT. Its protein is CASSLTQGGNQPQHF. The chain carries TRBV27 and TRBJ1-5; the match to TRBD1 covers 7 bases. The CDR3 extends over 15 amino acids. The germline CDR1 and CDR2 sequences are MNHEY and SMNVEV (reference sequence).

This clone was picked up one time. This chain uses TRBV7-9 with TRBJ1-3, with D unclear. Germline assignment: CDR1 SEHNR and CDR2 FQNEAQ (reference sequence). The V end was cut by 2 bases, the J end by 0 bases, with 5 bases between. This CDR3 spans 14 amino acids. CDR3 DNA: TGTGCCAGCAGCTTACTGAGCTCTGGAAACACCATATATTTT. It translates to CASSLLSSGNTIYF. Variable domain in full (rest from reference TRBV7-9 and TRBJ1-3): DTGVSQNPRHKITKRGQNVTFRCDPISEHNRLYWYRQTLGQGPEFLTYFQNEAQLEKSRLLSDRFSAERPKGSFSTLEIQRTEQGDSAMYLCASSLLSSGNTIYFGEGSWLTVV.

This clone was seen just once. The chain joins TRBV7-2 to TRBJ1-2, with D perhaps TRBD1 (6 bases). This CDR3 has 17 residues. V was cut by 2 bases and J by 0 bases, with 16 bases left in between. CDR1 SGHTA and CDR2 FQGNSA come from the germline V gene. The CDR3 loop reads CASSLTQGSGANYGYTF. The CDR3 coding sequence is TGTGCCAGCAGCTTAACACAGGGAAGCGGTGCTAACTATGGCTACACCTTC.

The chain couples TRBV6-1 to TRBJ2-5; D not resolved. The CDR3 contains 11 residues. Deletions cut 5 bases from V and 4 bases from J, with 5 bases between. Looked up from germline, CDR1 is MNHNS and CDR2 is SASEGT. CDR3 loop: CASSNLETQYF. CDR3 nucleotides: TGTGCCAGCAGTAACTTAGAGACCCAGTACTTC.

The V call is TRBV2, the J call TRBJ1-2, with D perhaps matching TRBD1 (5 bases). V was cut by 7 bases and J by 7 bases, with 19 bases left in between. The CDR3 has 14 residues. Germline values: CDR1 SNHLY, CDR2 FYNNEI. In DNA form, the CDR3 reads TGTGCCAGCAATGTCCGGGGGGGACGAGGTGGCTACACCTTC. This encodes CASNVRGGRGGYTF.

V is TRBV4-1 and J is TRBJ2-1; 9 bases match TRBD2. The CDR3 runs to 15 residues. With 1 base clipped from V and 7 bases from J, the junction kept 5 bases outside the gene matches. Germline V lookup: CDR1 MGHRA, CDR2 YSYEKL. CDR3 DNA: TGCGCCAGCAGCCAAGGCTGGCTAGCGGGGAATGAGCAGTTCTTC. It specifies CASSQGWLAGNEQFF.

The chain links TRBV28 to TRBJ1-2, with a possible D match to TRBD1 (5 bases). The CDR3 is 14 amino acids. Per the germline V gene, CDR1 is MDHEN and CDR2 is SYDVKM. V gave up 2 bases and J gave up 8 bases, with 15 bases separating them. The DNA of the CDR3 is TGTGCCAGCAGTTTAAGAGTCAGGGAAGGGGGCTACACCTTC. Translating gives CASSLRVREGGYTF.

The J gene is TRBJ2-3, the V gene TRBV30; D possibly corresponds to TRBD2 (6 bases). Germline loops: CDR1 GTSNPN, CDR2 SVGIG (reference sequence). Trimming took off 5 bases at V and 0 bases at J, with 18 bases between the two ends. CDR3 length: 16 amino acids. The CDR3 DNA is TGTGCCTGGCACGGAGGTTCGGGGGATAGCACAGATACGCAGTATTTT. It specifies CAWHGGSGDSTDTQYF.

This clone was detected many times. The chain recombines TRBV14 with TRBJ1-4; D may be TRBD1 (5 bases). Per the germline V gene, CDR1 is SGHDN and CDR2 is FVKESK. This CDR3 has 14 residues. V dropped 4 bases and J dropped 8 bases, with 14 bases sitting between them. The CDR3 loop reads CASSRDYGAEKLFF. CDR3 bases: TGTGCCAGCAGCCGGGACTACGGGGCAGAAAAACTGTTTTTT.

A remark on this clone: Other DNA sequences in this sample translate to the same CDR3. The V and J genes are TRBV5-1 and TRBJ2-1, with D unresolved. The CDR3 spans 14 residues. Trimming cost V 2 bases and J 4 bases, with 10 bases left between them. Per the germline V gene, CDR1 is SGHRS and CDR2 is YFSETQ. Written as DNA, the CDR3 is TGCGCCAGCAGCTTAGGAGACTCTTACAATGAGCAGTTCTTC. Protein product: CASSLGDSYNEQFF.

This chain uses TRBV27 with TRBJ2-1; 9 bases are shared with TRBD2. CDR3 length: 12 amino acids. Germline CDR1 and CDR2: MNHEY and SMNVEV (reference sequence). The chain's CDR3 is CAAGGFHNEQFF. CDR3 nucleotides: TGTGCTGCGGGAGGGTTCCACAATGAGCAGTTCTTC.

The chain uses TRBV30 and TRBJ2-1, with D possibly being TRBD2 (5 bases). Germline V lookup: CDR1 GTSNPN, CDR2 SVGIG (reference sequence). V shed 0 bases and J shed 0 bases, with 9 bases lying between them. The CDR3 spans 15 residues. Here the CDR3 reads CAWSVAAHSYNEQFF. CDR3 DNA sequence: TGTGCCTGGAGTGTAGCGGCACACTCCTACAATGAGCAGTTCTTC.

The V and J genes are TRBV2 and TRBJ2-7, with D perhaps TRBD1 (6 bases). CDR1 is SNHLY and CDR2 is FYNNEI in the germline V gene. This CDR3 is built from 14 residues. Trimming removed 4 bases from V and 0 bases from J, with 10 bases in between. CDR3 DNA: TGTGCCAGCAGTGGGGACATCGACTCCTACGAGCAGTACTTC. It yields the protein CASSGDIDSYEQYF.

The V gene is TRBV10-3, the J gene TRBJ1-1; D is unresolved. V was clipped by 5 bases and J by 1 base, with 14 bases between them. This CDR3 region has 15 residues. Germline V lookup: CDR1 ENHRY, CDR2 SYGVKD. The CDR3 here is CAISKFSQENTEAFF. Written as DNA, the CDR3 is TGTGCCATCAGTAAATTTTCCCAGGAGAACACTGAAGCTTTCTTT.

The genes are TRBV6-6 and TRBJ1-2; 7 bases are shared with TRBD1. Germline CDR1 is MNHNY and CDR2 is SVGAGI (reference sequence). The junction had 12 bases not matched to a gene; V was cut back by 4 bases and J by 4 bases. The CDR3 is 16 residues long. DNA for the CDR3: TGTGCCAGCAGTTTGCGACCGGGACAGAGGAGCTATGGCTACACCTTC. Protein sequence: CASSLRPGQRSYGYTF.

The chain has TRBV6-6 and TRBJ2-7; maybe TRBD2 (5 bases). The V gene lost 0 bases and the J gene lost 0 bases, with 9 bases spanning the gap. The germline V gene encodes CDR1 MNHNY and CDR2 SVGAGI (reference sequence). The CDR3 is made up of 15 amino acids. CDR3 nucleotides: TGTGCCAGCAGTTACTCCCGACGGGGCTCCTACGAGCAGTACTTC. It specifies CASSYSRRGSYEQYF.

The rearrangement joins TRBV2 to TRBJ2-4, with D possibly matching TRBD2 (6 bases). CDR1 is SNHLY, CDR2 FYNNEI, per germline. Trimming took off 5 bases at V and 0 bases at J, with 14 bases between the two ends. This CDR3 region has 16 residues. The chain's CDR3 is CASSLADTIAKNIQYF. The CDR3 region has the DNA TGTGCCAGCAGTTTAGCGGATACCATAGCCAAAAACATTCAGTACTTC.

This chain joins TRBV7-9 and TRBJ2-3; 8 bases are a match to TRBD2. V shed 6 bases and J 0 bases; nucleotides not matched to a gene: 2. The CDR3 totals 14 residues. CDR1 SEHNR and CDR2 FQNEAQ come from the germline V gene (reference sequence). The CDR3 DNA reads TGTGCCAGCAGTCTAGCGGGTAGCACAGATACGCAGTATTTT. It is translated as CASSLAGSTDTQYF.

The genes are TRBV18 and TRBJ2-7, with 8 bases aligning to TRBD2. Germline loops: CDR1 KGHSH, CDR2 LQKENI. The CDR3 is 14 amino acids. V shed 5 bases, J shed 4 bases, and the junction held 7 bases outside the gene matches. The CDR3 DNA sequence: TGTGCCAGCTCAGCAGCGGGAGAAGGGTACGAGCAGTACTTC. Protein sequence: CASSAAGEGYEQYF.

This clone has just one count. CDR3 region: CASSWGTGKNQPQHF. CDR3 coding DNA: TGTGCCAGCAGCTGGGGGACAGGGAAAAATCAGCCCCAGCATTTT. This rearrangement joins TRBV7-8 to TRBJ1-5, with 9 bases matching TRBD1. V trimming: 4 bases; J trimming: 4 bases; junction bases outside the gene matches: 5. This CDR3 comprises 15 residues. Germline assignment: CDR1 SGHVS and CDR2 FQNEAQ.

The rearrangement joins TRBV6-1 to TRBJ1-5; D is undetermined. V lost 1 base to trimming and J lost 1 base, with 8 bases between them. CDR1 and CDR2 from the germline V gene are MNHNS and SASEGT. The CDR3 is made up of 15 amino acids. The CDR3 DNA reads TGTGCCAGCAGTGAAGGAATCCTAAGCAATCAGCCCCAGCATTTT. Translation gives CASSEGILSNQPQHF.

The gene calls are TRBV9 and TRBJ1-1; D gene uncertain. Germline V gives CDR1 SGDLS, CDR2 YYNGEE. CDR3 length: 14 residues. V was trimmed by 4 bases and J by 0 bases, leaving 10 bases between them. Here the CDR3 reads CASSLQNLNTEAFF. The CDR3 DNA sequence: TGTGCCAGCAGCTTACAGAACCTGAACACTGAAGCTTTCTTT. The whole variable domain, remainder taken from reference TRBV9 and TRBJ1-1, is DSGVTQTPKHLITATGQRVTLRCSPRSGDLSVYWYQQSLDQGLQFLIQYYNGEERAKGNILERFSAQQFPDLHSELNLSSLELGDSALYFCASSLQNLNTEAFFGQGTRLTVV.

This sequence joins TRBV2 and TRBJ2-1; D unclear. The CDR3 consists of 13 residues. V was pared by 5 bases and J by 0 bases, with 5 bases between. CDR1 and CDR2 from the germline V gene are SNHLY and FYNNEI. The CDR3 nucleotides are TGTGCCAGCAGTCCGAGCTCCTACAATGAGCAGTTCTTC. It translates to CASSPSSYNEQFF.

The chain employs TRBV2 and TRBJ2-2; D is unresolved. V gave up 7 bases and J gave up 1 base, with 13 bases separating them. CDR3 length: 15 amino acids. Germline CDR1 reads SNHLY; CDR2 reads FYNNEI. CDR3 in amino acids: CASIRELQNTGELFF. CDR3 nucleotides: TGTGCCAGCATACGTGAATTACAGAACACCGGGGAGCTGTTTTTT.

The genes are TRBV28 and TRBJ2-7; tentatively, D is TRBD2 (7 bases). The CDR3 consists of 15 residues. The V end was cut by 6 bases, the J end by 5 bases, with 20 bases between. The germline V gene encodes CDR1 MDHEN and CDR2 SYDVKM. For the CDR3, the DNA is TGTGCCAGCAGCACCACGACGGGGGGCGTCAACGAGCAGTACTTC. This translates into CASSTTTGGVNEQYF.

This clone was counted a few times. For the CDR3, the DNA is TGTGCCAGCTCACCGGGGGCAGGCGGGGAGCTGTTTTTT. Translation: CASSPGAGGELFF. The chain carries TRBV18 and TRBJ2-2; tentatively, D is TRBD1 (6 bases). The CDR3 is 13 amino acids. V was pared by 3 bases and J by 7 bases, with 9 bases between. CDR1 is KGHSH and CDR2 is LQKENI in the germline V gene.

V is TRBV7-9 and J is TRBJ2-2; 8 bases fit TRBD2. V lost 4 bases to trimming and J lost 8 bases; unmatched junction nucleotides: 9. This CDR3 comprises 15 residues. Germline CDR1 and CDR2: SEHNR and FQNEAQ (reference sequence). CDR3 region: CASSSSGRFTGELFF. The CDR3 nucleotides are TGTGCCAGCAGCTCAAGCGGGAGATTCACTGGGGAGCTGTTTTTT.

The chain recombines TRBV14 with TRBJ1-3; no clear D gene. CDR1 is SGHDN, CDR2 FVKESK, per germline. Trimming took off 5 bases at V and 9 bases at J, with 17 bases between the two ends. This CDR3 has 14 residues. In DNA form, the CDR3 reads TGTGCCAGCAGCGAATTGCGGGGTTCTGGCACCATATATTTT. Amino acid sequence: CASSELRGSGTIYF. Variable domain in full (rest from reference TRBV14 and TRBJ1-3): EAGVTQFPSHSVIEKGQTVTLRCDPISGHDNLYWYRRVMGKEIKFLLHFVKESKQDESGMPNNRFLAERTGGTYSTLKVQPAELEDSGVYFCASSELRGSGTIYFGEGSWLTVV.